The T cell receptor beta chain under discussion was sequenced for a study of CD8+ T cells in alopecia areata (dated by TCRdb to the late 2010s). Context from the whole study: Treated patients were enrolled in an open-label pilot trial of oral tofacitinib, 5 to 10 mg twice daily, for moderate-to-severe alopecia areata. Scalp clonality was compared among normal scalp (n=4), patchy alopecia areata scalp (n=8), and alopecia totalis/universalis scalp (n=8). High-throughput TCRbeta sequencing was used to examine T cell clonal expansion in alopecia areata in both the C3H/HeJ mouse model and human patients. On the human side, TCRbeta sequencing was run on scalp tissue and on sorted CD4+ and CD8+ peripheral blood T cells from healthy controls and from alopecia areata patients with either patchy or totalis/universalis disease. In treated patients, disease severity was measured using the SALT score, which gives the percentage of scalp surface area affected. TCRbeta CDR3 regions were amplified by immunoSEQ multiplex PCR with 35 Vbeta forward and 13 Jbeta reverse primers. RNA came from the PAXgene miRNA kit for fixed scalp, the miRNeasy kit for PBMCs, and the RNeasy kit for mouse skin. Tofacitinib was administered for 6 to 18 months, and 6 months of follow-up off drug were then conducted to assess delayed response and recurrence. Biopsies were taken from tofacitinib-treated patients at baseline and again at 4 and 24 weeks into treatment, and several of those patients also had a later scalp biopsy.

On this clone: It has no known antigen specificity. No per-base quality is available; no much larger clone lies one base away.

Libraries were made using the immunoSEQ multiplex PCR assay. For TCR sequencing, RNA was extracted from every sample and reverse transcribed into cDNA to serve as template. SuperScript III was used to make first-strand cDNA, primed with a 2:1 mix of oligo-dT and random hexamers. A synthetic immune receptor repertoire was used to assess amplification bias, and residual bias was removed computationally. As for how the authors treated the data: Raw reads were preprocessed for error removal, and CDR3 was defined according to IMGT conventions as running from the conserved cysteine to phenylalanine. Clonality was computed as 1 minus the Shannon entropy, with the entropy normalized by log2 of the number of productive unique TCRs. Scalp TCRbeta sequences were cross-referenced with sorted blood CD4 and CD8 repertoires so that the CD4 or CD8 identity of scalp clones could be inferred. Not all clones reach the TCRdb copy of this immuneACCESS table, which keeps in-frame sequences only. Checked studies attribute under half of the gap to unresolved V genes and leave the rest unexplained. V and J calls and clone size are copied from that table; D and trimming were computed from the DNA. Within this sample are 150,000 to 200,000 clones, with around 64% of them counted one time only. About 1.3% of the sample rests with the top ten.

The sample's treatment or condition label is to be understood as: oral pan-JAK inhibitor, 5-10 mg twice daily. Peripheral blood and lesional scalp punch biopsies were obtained from patients with alopecia areata. PBMCs were isolated by density centrifugation and stained for CD3, CD4 and CD8, and CD4+ and CD8+ T cells were sorted on a FACSAria. The research as a whole found: Shared TCR sequences between patients were less evident than in mice, which may be partly attributable to HLA diversity in the patient population. Many expanded lesional clones were found to persist in scalp and blood during tofacitinib treatment, and relapse after treatment cessation may be partly explained by this persistence. Lesional scalp, especially in alopecia totalis/universalis, showed higher clonality and more expanded CD8+ clones than normal scalp, suggesting antigenic drive. Scalp TCR repertoire analysis is complicated because resident alphabeta T cells in normal human skin are also sequenced, whereas mouse skin is dominated by gammadelta T cells. With tofacitinib, both scalp clonality and the number of expanded CD8+ clones among the top 100 scalp clones went down significantly. Because the treated cohort was small and included a single nonresponder, larger studies are needed to assess links between baseline CD8+ expansion and response.

From the cysteine up to the phenylalanine, the CDR3 has a length of 14 residues. Only CDR3 DNA is held: 42 bases, read in frame from base 1. The germline V gene yields SGDLS for CDR1 and YYNGEE for CDR2. The junction carries 7 bases between V and J, which are trimmed by 0 bases and 2 bases respectively. The V and J genes are TRBV9 and TRBJ2-3, with TRBD2 tentatively as D gene (5 bases match). The clonotype was recovered from a human donor with alopecia areata. The sample consisted of CD4+ T cells sorted from blood, taken at roughly week 49, from a patient treated with tofacitinib. CDR3 reads: CASSVVGNTDTQYF. The nucleotides read TGTGCCAGCAGCGTAGTCGGGAACACAGATACGCAGTATTTT.